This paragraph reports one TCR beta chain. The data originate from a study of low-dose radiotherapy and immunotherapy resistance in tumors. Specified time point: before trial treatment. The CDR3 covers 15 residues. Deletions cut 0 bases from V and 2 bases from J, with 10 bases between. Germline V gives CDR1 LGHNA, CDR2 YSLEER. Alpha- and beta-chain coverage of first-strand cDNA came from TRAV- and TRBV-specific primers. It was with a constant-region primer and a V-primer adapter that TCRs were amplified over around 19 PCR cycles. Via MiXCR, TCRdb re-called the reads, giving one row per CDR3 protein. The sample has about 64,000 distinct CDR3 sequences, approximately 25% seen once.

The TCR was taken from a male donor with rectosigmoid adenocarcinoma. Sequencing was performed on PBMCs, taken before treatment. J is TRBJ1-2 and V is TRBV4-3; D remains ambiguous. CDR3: CASSQEKSTNYGYTF. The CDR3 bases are TGCGCCAGCAGCCAAGAGAAATCTACCAACTATGGCTACACCTTC.